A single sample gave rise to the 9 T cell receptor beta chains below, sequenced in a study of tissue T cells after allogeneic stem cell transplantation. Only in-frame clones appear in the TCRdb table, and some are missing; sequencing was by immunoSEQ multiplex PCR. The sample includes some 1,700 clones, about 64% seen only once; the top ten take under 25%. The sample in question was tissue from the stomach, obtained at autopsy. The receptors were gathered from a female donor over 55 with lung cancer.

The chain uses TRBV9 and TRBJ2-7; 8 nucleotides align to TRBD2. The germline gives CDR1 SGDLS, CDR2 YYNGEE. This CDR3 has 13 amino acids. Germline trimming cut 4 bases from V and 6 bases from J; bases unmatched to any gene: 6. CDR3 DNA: TGTGCCAGCAGCTTCGCGGGAGGAGGCGAGCAGTACTTC. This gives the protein CASSFAGGGEQYF. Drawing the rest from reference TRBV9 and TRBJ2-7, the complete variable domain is DSGVTQTPKHLITATGQRVTLRCSPRSGDLSVYWYQQSLDQGLQFLIQYYNGEERAKGNILERFSAQQFPDLHSELNLSSLELGDSALYFCASSFAGGGEQYFGPGTRLTVT.

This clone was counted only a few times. CDR3 protein: CASREGTGNLQPQHF. The CDR3 region has the DNA TGTGCCAGTAGAGAAGGGACAGGGAATCTTCAGCCCCAGCATTTT. The chain links TRBV19 to TRBJ1-5; TRBD1 agrees at 9 bases. CDR3 length: 15 amino acids. V was clipped by 6 bases and J by 6 bases; unmatched bases: 9. Germline CDR1 and CDR2: LNHDA and SQIVND (reference sequence).

Here the CDR3 reads CSVVLISYNEQFF. The DNA for the CDR3 is TGCAGCGTTGTTCTTATCTCCTACAATGAGCAGTTCTTC. This sequence joins TRBV29-1 and TRBJ2-1; D gene unclear. Per germline, CDR1 SQVTM and CDR2 ANQGSEA. The CDR3 length is 13 residues. V was trimmed by 4 bases and J by 0 bases, leaving 7 bases between them.

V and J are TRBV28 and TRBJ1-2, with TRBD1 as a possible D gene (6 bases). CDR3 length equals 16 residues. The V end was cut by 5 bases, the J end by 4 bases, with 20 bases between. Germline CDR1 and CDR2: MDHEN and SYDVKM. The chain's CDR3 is CASSPAGQWGGYGYTF. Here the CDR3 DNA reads TGTGCCAGCAGTCCAGCCGGACAGTGGGGAGGCTATGGCTACACCTTC.

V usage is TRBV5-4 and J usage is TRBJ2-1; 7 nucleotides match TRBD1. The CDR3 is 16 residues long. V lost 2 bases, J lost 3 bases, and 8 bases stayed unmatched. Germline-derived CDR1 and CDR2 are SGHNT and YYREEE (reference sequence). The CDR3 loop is CASSLGGSLSYNEQFF. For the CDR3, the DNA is TGTGCCAGCAGCTTAGGGGGCTCCCTTAGCTACAATGAGCAGTTCTTC.

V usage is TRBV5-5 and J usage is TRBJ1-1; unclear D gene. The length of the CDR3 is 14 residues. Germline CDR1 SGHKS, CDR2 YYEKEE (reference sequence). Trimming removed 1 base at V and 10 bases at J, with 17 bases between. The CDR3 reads CASSLWGPPLAAFF. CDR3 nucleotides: TGTGCCAGCAGCTTGTGGGGTCCACCGCTAGCAGCTTTCTTT.

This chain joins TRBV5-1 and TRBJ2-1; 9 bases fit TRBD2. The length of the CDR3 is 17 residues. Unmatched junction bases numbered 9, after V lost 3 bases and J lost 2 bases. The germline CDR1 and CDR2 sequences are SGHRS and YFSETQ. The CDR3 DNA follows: TGCGCCAGCAGCTCAAATCCGGGACTAGCAGCCTACAATGAGCAGTTCTTC. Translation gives CASSSNPGLAAYNEQFF.

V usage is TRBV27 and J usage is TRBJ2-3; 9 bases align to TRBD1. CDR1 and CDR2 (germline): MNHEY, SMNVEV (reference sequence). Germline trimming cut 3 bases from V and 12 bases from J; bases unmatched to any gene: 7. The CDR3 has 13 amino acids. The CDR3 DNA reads TGTGCCAGCAGTTTCGGACAGGGGAATTTCCAGTATTTT. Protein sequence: CASSFGQGNFQYF.

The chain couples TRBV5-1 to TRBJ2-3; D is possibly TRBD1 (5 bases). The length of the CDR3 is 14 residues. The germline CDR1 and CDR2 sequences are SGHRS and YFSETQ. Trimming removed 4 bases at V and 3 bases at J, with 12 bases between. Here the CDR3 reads CASSIRQTTDTQYF. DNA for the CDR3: TGCGCCAGCAGCATTAGACAGACTACAGATACGCAGTATTTT.